The 30 T cell receptor beta chains given below trace back to one sample, sequenced in a study of vaccination and CD4 T cells after COVID-19 (dated by TCRdb to between 2022 and 2023). This sample's treatment or condition label indicates: roughly 10-day PBMC culture with coronavirus spike peptide pools or control peptides (ViraFEST assay). CD4+ T cells from unexposed donors were collected before the COVID-19 pandemic (2011-2018). Libraries were constructed by PCR. Sequencer: Illumina iSeq 100. At the Johns Hopkins FTIC core, DNA from the cultured CD4+ T cells underwent TCR sequencing with the Oncomine TCR Beta short-read assay. In TCRdb, the public reads were trimmed at Q25 with fastp and aligned with MiXCR, with productive beta chains retained. Rows with one shared CDR3 protein collapse into an entry with the most common genes and DNA. The sample table records several thousand distinct CDR3 sequences; roughly two fifths of these occur just once. The ten biggest clones cover roughly 25% of the sample.

For these receptors, no antigen is known. The sample consisted of CD4+ T cells from blood, cultured in vitro. These receptors originate from a human donor in good health.

This clonotype was detected only a few times. This chain uses TRBV7-9 with TRBJ1-5; TRBD1 is a possible D gene (5 bases). The CDR3 length is 19 residues. CDR1 and CDR2 from the germline V gene are SEHNR and FQNEAQ (reference sequence). V lost 4 bases to trimming and J lost 0 bases, with 22 bases between them. CDR3 nucleotide sequence: TGTGCCAGCAGCTCATTAACAGGAGACCACGAATATAGCAATCAGCCCCAGCATTTT. It encodes CASSSLTGDHEYSNQPQHF.

V usage is TRBV28 and J usage is TRBJ1-6; D not resolved. The ends were cut back, 4 bases at V and 5 bases at J, with 9 bases in the middle. The CDR3 has 14 amino acids. Germline V gives CDR1 MDHEN, CDR2 SYDVKM. In DNA form, the CDR3 reads TGTGCCAGCAGTTCGCAGCGAGATAATTCACCCCTCCACTTT. It specifies CASSSQRDNSPLHF.

This clonotype was found a few times. The chain is built from TRBV6-5 and TRBJ1-2; D not certain. CDR1 and CDR2 from the germline V gene are MNHEY and SVGAGI. Trimming took 0 bases from V and 5 from J, leaving 19 bases between them. The CDR3 runs 17 residues. CDR3 in DNA: TGTGCCAGCAGTTACTCGAACCGGGTCACAAACTCTTATGGCTACACCTTC. Amino acid sequence: CASSYSNRVTNSYGYTF.

This clonotype turned up a few times. CDR3 residues: CASSLDYSRLGAFF. Here the CDR3 DNA reads TGTGCCAGCAGCTTAGATTACTCACGGTTGGGAGCTTTCTTT. The chain couples TRBV11-2 to TRBJ1-1; D not resolved. There are 14 residues in the CDR3. The germline CDR1 and CDR2 sequences are SGHAT and FQNNGV. V gave up 0 bases and J gave up 10 bases, with 15 bases separating them.

This chain connects TRBV6-2 or TRBV6-3 to TRBJ2-7; D might be TRBD1 (5 bases). Germline lookup yields CDR1 MNHEY and CDR2 SVGEGT. The CDR3 is made up of 14 amino acids. V dropped 4 bases and J dropped 2 bases, with 12 bases sitting between them. CDR3 sequence reads: CASSLQGKTYEQYF. In nucleotides, the CDR3 is TGTGCCAGCAGTTTGCAGGGCAAGACCTACGAGCAGTACTTC.

The chain is built from TRBV12-3 or TRBV12-4 and TRBJ1-2; unclear D gene. The CDR3 has 14 residues. Trimming removed 2 bases at V and 5 bases at J, with 12 bases between. The CDR3 DNA follows: TGTGCCAGCAGTTTAAGGAGTGGAGGTTATGGCTACACCTTC. This encodes CASSLRSGGYGYTF.

The genes are TRBV2 and TRBJ2-5; TRBD2 agrees at 8 bases. The length of the CDR3 is 15 residues. Germline CDR1 is SNHLY and CDR2 is FYNNEI. With 4 bases clipped from V and 5 bases from J, the junction kept 9 bases outside the gene matches. The CDR3 coding sequence is TGTGCCAGCAGTGGATCGGGGGGGCCGAGGGAGACCCAGTACTTC. Translating gives CASSGSGGPRETQYF. The variable domain in full, completed from reference TRBV2 and TRBJ2-5, reads EPEVTQTPSHQVTQMGQEVILRCVPISNHLYFYWYRQILGQKVEFLVSFYNNEISEKSEIFDDQFSVERPDGSNFTLKIRSTKLEDSAMYFCASSGSGGPRETQYFGPGTRLLVL.

The rearrangement uses TRBV5-1 and TRBJ1-1, with a weak D call TRBD1 (6 bases). The germline V gene encodes CDR1 SGHRS and CDR2 YFSETQ. There are 16 residues in the CDR3. V lost 1 base and J 0 bases, leaving 13 bases between the germline ends. DNA of the CDR3: TGCGCCAGCAGCTTGCAAAGGACAGTCATGAACACTGAAGCTTTCTTT. Residues: CASSLQRTVMNTEAFF.

This sequence joins TRBV24-1 and TRBJ2-3; D unclear. The CDR3 length is 13 residues. CDR1 and CDR2 from the germline V gene are KGHDR and SFDVKD. V lost 3 bases and J 4 bases, leaving 7 bases between the germline ends. The CDR3 region has the DNA TGTGCCACCAGTGATCGTCGTTCAGATACGCAGTATTTT. The encoded protein is CATSDRRSDTQYF.

This clonotype was counted between two and nine times. This sequence joins TRBV6-1 and TRBJ2-3; 7 bases align to TRBD2. J was trimmed by 10 bases and V by 2 bases; bases with no gene match: 6. Germline V lookup: CDR1 MNHNS, CDR2 SASEGT. There are 13 residues in the CDR3. This CDR3 is CASSESAGAAQYF. In DNA, the CDR3 is TGTGCCAGCAGTGAATCCGCGGGAGCGGCGCAGTATTTT.

The chain is built from TRBV5-4 and TRBJ1-2, with TRBD1 identical over 9 bases. Germline V lookup: CDR1 SGHNT, CDR2 YYREEE (reference sequence). V was pared by 3 bases and J by 14 bases, with 11 bases of the junction left unmatched. The CDR3 extends over 13 amino acids. The CDR3 bases are TGTGCCAGCAGCTCGAGGGGACAGGGATCCAATACCTTC. As protein: CASSSRGQGSNTF.

The chain uses TRBV7-2 and TRBJ2-3; 8 positions match TRBD2. The V gene end was trimmed by 5 bases and the J gene end by 2 bases; junction bases not matched to a gene: 9. This CDR3 has 16 amino acids. Germline CDR1 and CDR2: SGHTA and FQGNSA. The CDR3 reads CASSPFGGGTTDTQYF. The CDR3 coding sequence is TGTGCCAGCAGCCCCTTCGGGGGGGGGACCACAGATACGCAGTATTTT.

This chain links TRBV4-1 with TRBJ1-1; D unclear. Trimming removed 1 base at V and 4 bases at J, with 13 bases between. The CDR3 covers 15 residues. The germline V gene has CDR1 MGHRA and CDR2 YSYEKL. CDR3 protein: CASSQGTGKGTEAFF. In DNA form, the CDR3 reads TGCGCCAGCAGCCAAGGGACGGGGAAGGGCACTGAAGCTTTCTTT.

The CDR3 nucleotides are TGTGCCAGCAGCCCCCCAGGGGGCGCAGAGACCCAGTACTTC. It is translated as CASSPPGGAETQYF. The chain has TRBV5-6 and TRBJ2-5; 8 bases map to TRBD1. Unmatched junction bases numbered 6, after V lost 4 bases and J lost 4 bases. Germline V gives CDR1 SGHDT, CDR2 YYEEEE. The CDR3 contains 14 residues.

This clonotype was observed a handful of times. The chain uses TRBV7-8 and TRBJ1-1; D uncertain. The V gene lost 4 bases and the J gene lost 12 bases, with 15 bases spanning the gap. Germline lookup yields CDR1 SGHVS and CDR2 FQNEAQ. This CDR3 has 12 amino acids. The CDR3 bases are TGTGCCAGCAGCTCTGTCCGGGCCCTTCCTTTCTTT. Its translation: CASSSVRALPFF. Full variable domain (rest looked up from reference TRBV7-8 and TRBJ1-1): GAGVSQSPRYKVAKRGQDVALRCDPISGHVSLFWYQQALGQGPEFLTYFQNEAQLDKSGLPSDRFFAERPEGSVSTLKIQRTQQEDSAVYLCASSSVRALPFFGQGTRLTVV.

The chain carries TRBV25-1 and TRBJ2-2; 9 bases map to TRBD1. Germline CDR1 is MGHDK and CDR2 is SYGVNS. The CDR3 has 15 residues. The junction had 2 bases not matched to a gene; V was cut back by 0 bases and J by 6 bases. In nucleotides, the CDR3 is TGTGCCAGCAGTGAATATCGGACAGGGGCCGGGGAGCTGTTTTTT. Translating gives CASSEYRTGAGELFF.

This chain connects TRBV9 to TRBJ1-2; D may be TRBD1 (5 bases). There are 15 residues in the CDR3. The germline gives CDR1 SGDLS, CDR2 YYNGEE. Trimming stripped 4 bases from V and 7 bases from J, with 20 bases between. CDR3 coding DNA: TGTGCCAGCAGCTTAGGAGAAGGGACTAACGCTGGCTACACCTTC. Its translation: CASSLGEGTNAGYTF.

CDR3 amino acids: CSARAVRGASNSPLHF. DNA for the CDR3: TGCAGTGCTAGAGCTGTCAGGGGGGCAAGTAATTCACCCCTCCACTTT. This chain connects TRBV20-1 to TRBJ1-6; the match to TRBD1 covers 7 bases. Trimming removed 1 base from V and 6 bases from J; junction bases left unmatched: 9. The germline V gene has CDR1 DFQATT and CDR2 SNEGSKA (reference sequence). This CDR3 spans 16 amino acids.

The rearrangement uses TRBV7-2 and TRBJ1-5; TRBD1 aligns across 9 bases. CDR3 size: 14 residues. J lost 4 bases, V lost 3 bases, and 1 base had no gene match. CDR1 is SGHTA and CDR2 is FQGNSA in the germline V gene. The CDR3 spells CASSLTGGNQPQHF. CDR3 sequence (DNA): TGTGCCAGCAGCTTGACAGGGGGGAATCAGCCCCAGCATTTT.

This clonotype turned up a few times. The chain has TRBV28 and TRBJ1-2, with 7 bases matching TRBD1. J was trimmed by 2 bases and V by 10 bases; bases with no gene match: 10. CDR3 length: 14 residues. Germline V CDR1 and CDR2: MDHEN, SYDVKM. CDR3 loop: CATGRTGANYGYTF. In DNA form, the CDR3 reads TGTGCCACCGGCCGTACAGGGGCGAACTATGGCTACACCTTC.

The sample holds a few counts of this clonotype. J is TRBJ1-6 and V is TRBV20-1, with a tentative D call TRBD1 (6 bases). Per germline, CDR1 DFQATT and CDR2 SNEGSKA (reference sequence). V was pared by 3 bases and J by 7 bases, with 13 bases between. The CDR3 contains 14 residues. The chain's CDR3 is CSASRGAENSPLHF. CDR3 nucleotide sequence: TGCAGTGCTAGCCGGGGGGCTGAAAATTCACCCCTCCACTTT.

This clonotype was counted only a few times. The chain couples TRBV27 to TRBJ1-6; D is possibly TRBD1 (5 bases). The germline V and J ends were trimmed by 2 bases and 10 bases, with 21 bases remaining between them. CDR1 and CDR2 from the germline V gene are MNHEY and SMNVEV (reference sequence). This CDR3 is built from 17 residues. This chain's CDR3 is CASSLETRAGLRSPLHF. In DNA, the CDR3 is TGTGCCAGCAGTTTAGAGACTCGTGCAGGGCTGAGATCACCCCTCCACTTT.

The chain carries TRBV6-5 and TRBJ2-7; maybe TRBD1 (5 bases). V lost 4 bases, J lost 2 bases, and 15 bases lay in between. Germline V gives CDR1 MNHEY, CDR2 SVGAGI. The CDR3 has 15 amino acids. In DNA, the CDR3 is TGTGCCAGCAGTTCCGGTGGGGCAGGGACCTACGAGCAGTACTTC. This codes for CASSSGGAGTYEQYF.

This clonotype was detected a few times. The chain carries TRBV19 and TRBJ1-5; possible D gene TRBD1, 5 bases. Germline loops: CDR1 LNHDA, CDR2 SQIVND (reference sequence). The V end lost 7 bases, the J end lost 4 bases, and 11 bases lay between the germline ends. The CDR3 length is 13 residues. The CDR3 nucleotides are TGTGCCAGTAACGGGGGTGCGAATCAGCCCCAGCATTTT. Translated, it gives CASNGGANQPQHF.

This clonotype has just a few counts. The rearrangement links TRBV11-2 to TRBJ2-6; 8 bases are shared with TRBD1. The germline V gene has CDR1 SGHAT and CDR2 FQNNGV. The CDR3 sequence is 16 residues long. J was trimmed by 3 bases and V by 5 bases; bases with no gene match: 6. The CDR3 sequence: CASSAGQGGGANVLTF. The CDR3 coding sequence is TGTGCCAGCAGCGCAGGACAGGGTGGTGGGGCCAACGTCCTGACTTTC. The full variable domain, with the rest looked up from reference TRBV11-2 and TRBJ2-6, is EAGVAQSPRYKIIEKRQSVAFWCNPISGHATLYWYQQILGQGPKLLIQFQNNGVVDDSQLPKDRFSAERLKGVDSTLKIQPAKLEDSAVYLCASSAGQGGGANVLTFGAGSRLTVL.

This clonotype is medium-sized. The gene calls are TRBV20-1 and TRBJ1-2, with 9 bases fitting TRBD1. This CDR3 is built from 14 residues. Germline V gene lookup returns CDR1 DFQATT and CDR2 SNEGSKA (reference sequence). The V and J ends lost 3 bases and 7 bases, in that order; junction bases with no gene match: 9. The chain's CDR3 is CSASLATGGFGYTF. CDR3 DNA: TGCAGTGCTAGTTTGGCGACAGGGGGTTTTGGCTACACCTTC.

This clonotype has only a few counts. The J gene is TRBJ2-5, the V gene TRBV6-1; no definite D call. This CDR3 spans 14 amino acids. CDR1 and CDR2 from the germline V gene are MNHNS and SASEGT. V lost 6 bases to trimming and J lost 1 base, with 12 bases between them. The CDR3 nucleotides are TGTGCCAGCAGCGGTCGGACGGTCCAAGAGACCCAGTACTTC. Protein product: CASSGRTVQETQYF.

The V and J genes are TRBV19 and TRBJ1-1, with TRBD1 as a possible D gene (6 bases). Germline CDR1 reads LNHDA; CDR2 reads SQIVND (reference sequence). The CDR3 has 13 residues. V dropped 7 bases and J dropped 3 bases, with 12 bases sitting between them. CDR3 bases: TGTGCCAGTAAACCGGGGGCGTACACTGAAGCTTTCTTT. Its protein product is CASKPGAYTEAFF.

This clonotype was found a few times. The rearrangement joins TRBV28 to TRBJ2-4, with TRBD2 matching over 12 bases. CDR1 is MDHEN and CDR2 is SYDVKM in the germline V gene. Trimming cost V 2 bases and J 3 bases; bases outside gene matches: 2. The CDR3 consists of 16 residues. DNA for the CDR3: TGTGCCAGCAGTTTACTAGCGGGGGGGGACAAAAACATTCAGTACTTC. The encoded protein is CASSLLAGGDKNIQYF.

This clonotype was detected a few times. The gene calls are TRBV4-3 and TRBJ1-2; D might be TRBD1 (6 bases). Per the germline V gene, CDR1 is LGHNA and CDR2 is YSLEER. V was pared by 2 bases and J by 4 bases, with 11 bases between. The CDR3 is 14 amino acids. Here the CDR3 reads CASSQSRGPYGYTF. Written as DNA, the CDR3 is TGCGCCAGCAGCCAAAGTCGGGGGCCCTATGGCTACACCTTC.